This T cell receptor (beta chain) is drawn from a study of technical replicates of blood from a handful of donors. Germline loops: CDR1 ENHRY, CDR2 SYGVKD. V lost 8 bases, J lost 6 bases, and 6 bases stayed unmatched. CDR3 length equals 15 residues. Assay: immunoSEQ multiplex PCR; the TCRdb copy retains only in-frame clones and omits some. The sample lists roughly 93,000 clones, approximately 95% occurring once. The TCR originated in a human donor in good health. The specimen sequenced was T cells isolated from PBMCs. The V call is TRBV10-3, the J call TRBJ2-1; 14 bases line up with TRBD2. CDR3 region: CAIGLAGGGANEQFF. The DNA for the CDR3 is TGTGCCATCGGACTAGCGGGAGGAGGGGCCAATGAGCAGTTCTTC.